Listed here are 3 T cell receptor beta chains from one sample, sequenced in a study of blood T cell repertoires in COVID-19. The data were produced by immunoSEQ multiplex PCR, yet TCRdb's version contains in-frame clones alone and is incomplete. The data show around 360,000 clones, about 88% seen once. Sequencing was carried out using PBMCs or T cells enriched from blood (not recorded which). The receptors originated from a woman aged 25-40 years who had recovered from COVID-19.

J is TRBJ2-7 and V is TRBV2, with D tentatively TRBD2 (6 bases). V was pared by 10 bases and J by 1 base, with 20 bases between. In germline, CDR1 is SNHLY, CDR2 FYNNEI. CDR3 length equals 15 residues. The CDR3 loop reads CATTRSGTGSYEQYF. The CDR3 bases are TGTGCCACCACCAGGTCCGGGACTGGATCCTACGAGCAGTACTTC.

The chain links TRBV7-9 to TRBJ2-1, with TRBD2 matching over 10 bases. Germline V lookup: CDR1 SEHNR, CDR2 FQNEAQ (reference sequence). CDR3 length: 14 amino acids. Trimming cost V 5 bases and J 16 bases; bases outside gene matches: 14. The CDR3 DNA reads TGTGCCAGCAGCCTAGAGGGGGTAGCGGGAGGAGGATTCTTC. Translated, it gives CASSLEGVAGGGFF. Full variable domain (outside the CDR3, taken from reference TRBV7-9 and TRBJ2-1): DTGVSQNPRHKITKRGQNVTFRCDPISEHNRLYWYRQTLGQGPEFLTYFQNEAQLEKSRLLSDRFSAERPKGSFSTLEIQRTEQGDSAMYLCASSLEGVAGGGFFGPGTRLTVL.

The V call is TRBV5-1, the J call TRBJ2-6; TRBD2 matches 9 bases. The ends lost 4 bases at V and 0 bases at J; junction bases unmatched: 8. Germline lookup yields CDR1 SGHRS and CDR2 YFSETQ. The CDR3 runs to 18 residues. DNA for the CDR3: TGCGCCAGCAGCGCCGGACTAGCGCGCGCCTCTGGGGCCAACGTCCTGACTTTC. It translates to CASSAGLARASGANVLTF.